A single T cell receptor (beta chain) is shown here with its context. This record comes from a study of cytomegalovirus exposure and HLA in healthy donors. PCR amplification relied on 60 Vbeta primers (plus 13 Jbeta primers). Repertoires were generated with immunoSEQ multiplex PCR, while TCRdb's copy carries only in-frame clones and drops some. The data hold around 150,000 clones, with roughly 70% observed a single time. Germline CDR1 and CDR2: SGHAT and FQNNGV. This CDR3 has 14 residues. After removal of 5 bases from V and 7 bases from J, the junction contained 9 bases not matched to a gene. Sequencing was done on a sample of PBMCs. The gene calls are TRBV11-2 and TRBJ1-2; 8 nucleotides line up with TRBD1. This receptor was obtained from a woman aged 45-59 years in good health and CMV-seropositive. As DNA, the CDR3 is TGTGCCAGCAGCCTCAGGGGGCGCATGGGTGGCTACACCTTC. This encodes CASSLRGRMGGYTF.